One sample yielded the 19 T cell receptor beta chains listed below, sequenced in a study of shared clonotypes between healthy human individuals. The repertoire was sequenced with immunoSEQ multiplex PCR; TCRdb's copy has only in-frame clones and lacks some. This sample has about 2.4 million clones, with roughly 93% found just once. The specimen was naive CD4+ T cells from PBMCs. Noted subset: CD45RA+ positively selected. These receptors were collected from a man in his late teens or twenties in good health. Some clones in this sample may be carry-over from other donors' samples.

This sequence joins TRBV5-5 and TRBJ1-1, with a possible D match to TRBD1 (5 bases). The germline V gene has CDR1 SGHKS and CDR2 YYEKEE (reference sequence). The V gene lost 0 bases and the J gene lost 10 bases, with 22 bases spanning the gap. The CDR3 totals 16 residues. The CDR3 loop is CASSLVRDQGRSGAFF. The CDR3 region has the DNA TGTGCCAGCAGCTTGGTAAGGGATCAGGGTAGGAGTGGAGCTTTCTTT.

The V call is TRBV21-1, the J call TRBJ2-5; no check of the table's D call, TRBD1, against the DNA was made. TRBV21-1 counts as a pseudogene. This CDR3 region has 16 residues. CDR3 in DNA: TGTGCCAGCAGCAAAGAAGGGACAGGGGGGGTCGAGACCCAGTACTTC. It codes for CASSKEGTGGVETQYF.

The chain has TRBV5-1 and TRBJ2-2; 12 bases fit TRBD2. The germline gives CDR1 SGHRS, CDR2 YFSETQ. The V segment lost 1 base and the J segment 3 bases; nucleotides outside the gene matches: 7. The CDR3 length is 18 residues. The CDR3 reads CASSLFLAGGPDTGELFF. The CDR3 nucleotides are TGCGCCAGCAGCTTGTTCCTAGCGGGAGGGCCAGACACCGGGGAGCTGTTTTTT. Full variable domain (remainder filled in from reference TRBV5-1 and TRBJ2-2): KAGVTQTPRYLIKTRGQQVTLSCSPISGHRSVSWYQQTPGQGLQFLFEYFSETQRNKGNFPGRFSGRQFSNSRSEMNVSTLELGDSALYLCASSLFLAGGPDTGELFFGEGSRLTVL.

V is TRBV7-9 and J is TRBJ2-1, with D tentatively TRBD1 (8 bases). This CDR3 contains 14 residues. The V gene lost 6 bases and the J gene lost 12 bases, with 21 bases spanning the gap. CDR1 SEHNR and CDR2 FQNEAQ come from the germline V gene (reference sequence). This chain's CDR3 is CASRPGGADRVQFF. In DNA form, the CDR3 reads TGTGCCAGCAGGCCAGGGGGGGCGGACAGGGTGCAGTTCTTC.

The chain joins TRBV7-9 to TRBJ1-1, with TRBD1 matching over 12 bases. The V and J ends lost 4 bases and 6 bases, in that order; junction bases with no gene match: 3. CDR1 is SEHNR, CDR2 FQNEAQ, per germline (reference sequence). The CDR3 consists of 14 residues. CDR3 DNA: TGTGCCAGCAGCTGGGACAGGGGGCCTGCTGAAGCTTTCTTT. Translated: CASSWDRGPAEAFF.

This clone is a singleton in its sample. The J gene is TRBJ2-7, the V gene TRBV11-1; D remains ambiguous. V lost 1 base, J lost 0 bases, and 10 bases lay in between. The CDR3 extends over 15 amino acids. Germline lookup yields CDR1 SGHAT and CDR2 FQDESV (reference sequence). As DNA, the CDR3 is TGTGCCAGCAGCTTAGTTGGACGGAGCTCCTACGAGCAGTACTTC. Translating gives CASSLVGRSSYEQYF.

The V call is TRBV9, the J call TRBJ2-7; D possibly uses TRBD1 or TRBD2 (5 bases each). Germline loops: CDR1 SGDLS, CDR2 YYNGEE. This CDR3 comprises 15 residues. V was cut by 0 bases and J by 2 bases, with 12 bases left in between. The CDR3 coding sequence is TGTGCCAGCAGCGTAGCTGGGGGTGATGCCTACGAGCAGTACTTC. This gives the protein CASSVAGGDAYEQYF.

J is TRBJ2-2 and V is TRBV29-1; 8 bases line up with TRBD1. With 5 bases clipped from V and 7 bases from J, the junction kept 6 bases outside the gene matches. The CDR3 runs to 13 residues. CDR1 and CDR2 from the germline V gene are SQVTM and ANQGSEA. This CDR3 reads CSVNRGIGGELFF. The CDR3 DNA sequence: TGCAGCGTTAACAGGGGGATAGGCGGGGAGCTGTTTTTT.

The chain uses TRBV7-9 and TRBJ2-1, with 7 bases matching TRBD2. Germline CDR1 is SEHNR and CDR2 is FQNEAQ (reference sequence). The CDR3 totals 16 residues. Unmatched junction bases numbered 11, after V lost 5 bases and J lost 4 bases. This chain's CDR3 is CASSTRLAAGYNEQFF. As DNA, the CDR3 is TGTGCCAGCAGCACTAGACTAGCTGCTGGGTACAATGAGCAGTTCTTC.

This chain links TRBV6-1 with TRBJ1-3; no clear D. V was cut by 4 bases and J by 0 bases, with 13 bases left in between. The CDR3 totals 16 residues. In germline, CDR1 is MNHNS, CDR2 SASEGT. CDR3 in amino acids: CASSGNLGSSGNTIYF. The CDR3 DNA reads TGTGCCAGCAGTGGTAACCTGGGCAGCTCTGGAAACACCATATATTTT.

This chain links TRBV27 with TRBJ1-2, with TRBD1 identical over 8 bases. The CDR3 runs to 14 residues. The germline V gene encodes CDR1 MNHEY and CDR2 SMNVEV (reference sequence). With V trimmed by 3 bases and J by 6 bases, 6 bases remained unmatched. The CDR3 nucleotides read TGTGCCAGCAGTTTTCGGGCAGGGGGCGATGGCTACACCTTC. This translates into CASSFRAGGDGYTF.

This clone was counted only a few times. The V call is TRBV13, the J call TRBJ2-1; D possibly corresponds to TRBD2 (6 bases). V gave up 8 bases and J gave up 7 bases, with 21 bases separating them. Per germline, CDR1 PRHDT and CDR2 FYEKMQ (reference sequence). This CDR3 has 15 residues. The CDR3 region is CASGPYGGVMNEQFF. CDR3 DNA: TGTGCCAGCGGACCCTACGGGGGAGTAATGAATGAGCAGTTCTTC.

The V call is TRBV11-2, the J call TRBJ2-7; either TRBD1 or TRBD2 may fit D (5 bases each). Germline V gene lookup returns CDR1 SGHAT and CDR2 FQNNGV. The CDR3 covers 15 residues. Trimming pared 4 bases from V and 4 bases from J, leaving 17 bases between. The CDR3 sequence: CASSSVGAKFYEQYF. CDR3 nucleotide sequence: TGTGCCAGCAGCTCAGTCGGGGCTAAGTTTTACGAGCAGTACTTC.

The CDR3: CASSEARGPDTQYF. The CDR3 region has the DNA TGTGCCAGCAGTGAAGCGCGGGGTCCAGATACGCAGTATTTT. The V call is TRBV2, the J call TRBJ2-3; TRBD2 is a possible D gene (6 bases). The V end lost 0 bases, the J end lost 4 bases, and 8 bases lay between the germline ends. The CDR3 contains 14 residues. In germline, CDR1 is SNHLY, CDR2 FYNNEI.

This chain connects TRBV7-2 to TRBJ2-2; D remains unclear. The CDR3 loop spans 15 amino acids. From germline, CDR1 is SGHTA and CDR2 FQGNSA. Trimming pared 2 bases from V and 3 bases from J, leaving 10 bases between. The chain's CDR3 is CASSLLGQDTGELFF. CDR3 in DNA: TGTGCCAGCAGCTTATTGGGTCAGGACACCGGGGAGCTGTTTTTT.

This chain joins TRBV9 and TRBJ1-1; D not resolved. CDR1 is SGDLS and CDR2 is YYNGEE in the germline V gene. CDR3 length: 14 residues. V was cut by 0 bases and J by 4 bases, with 10 bases left in between. The DNA of the CDR3 is TGTGCCAGCAGCGTAGGGCATGCTGGCACTGAAGCTTTCTTT. Protein sequence: CASSVGHAGTEAFF.

The J gene is TRBJ1-2, the V gene TRBV5-1; unclear D gene. Germline V gene lookup returns CDR1 SGHRS and CDR2 YFSETQ. V lost 1 base to trimming and J lost 2 bases, with 9 bases between them. The CDR3 is made up of 14 amino acids. The DNA for the CDR3 is TGCGCCAGCAGCTTGAACGCTGCAAACTATGGCTACACCTTC. It codes for CASSLNAANYGYTF.

The chain uses TRBV28 and TRBJ2-4, with TRBD2 matching 7 bases. This CDR3 has 13 residues. V gave up 8 bases and J gave up 10 bases; unmatched junction bases: 11. Germline assignment: CDR1 MDHEN and CDR2 SYDVKM. CDR3 sequence: CASGTTLRGIQYF. CDR3 in DNA: TGTGCCAGCGGGACTACCCTTCGGGGGATTCAGTACTTC.

The chain couples TRBV28 to TRBJ2-1, with TRBD2 matching over 8 bases. The CDR3 is 14 residues long. The V and J ends lost 5 bases and 4 bases, in that order; junction bases with no gene match: 4. The germline CDR1 and CDR2 sequences are MDHEN and SYDVKM. Here the CDR3 reads CASSITSGYNEQFF. CDR3 coding DNA: TGTGCCAGCAGTATTACTAGCGGATACAATGAGCAGTTCTTC. Based on the CDR3 plus reference TRBV28 and TRBJ2-1, the full variable domain is DVKVTQSSRYLVKRTGEKVFLECVQDMDHENMFWYRQDPGLGLRLIYFSYDVKMKEKGDIPEGYSVSREKKERFSLILESASTNQTSMYLCASSITSGYNEQFFGPGTRLTVL.